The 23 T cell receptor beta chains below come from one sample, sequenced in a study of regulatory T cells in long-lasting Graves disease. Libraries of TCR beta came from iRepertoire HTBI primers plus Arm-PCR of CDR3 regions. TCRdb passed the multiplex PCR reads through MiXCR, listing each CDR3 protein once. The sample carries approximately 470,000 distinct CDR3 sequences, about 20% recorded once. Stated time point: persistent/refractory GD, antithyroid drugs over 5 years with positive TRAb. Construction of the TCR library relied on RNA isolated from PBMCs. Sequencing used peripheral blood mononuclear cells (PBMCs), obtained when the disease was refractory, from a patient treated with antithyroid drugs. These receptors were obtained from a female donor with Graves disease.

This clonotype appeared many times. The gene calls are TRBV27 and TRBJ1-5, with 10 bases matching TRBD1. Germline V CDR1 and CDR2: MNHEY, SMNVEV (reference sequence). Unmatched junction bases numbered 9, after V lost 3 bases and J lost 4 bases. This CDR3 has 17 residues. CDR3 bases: TGTGCCAGCAGTTTTCTCCGGGACAGGGGACGGAATCAGCCCCAGCATTTT. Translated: CASSFLRDRGRNQPQHF.

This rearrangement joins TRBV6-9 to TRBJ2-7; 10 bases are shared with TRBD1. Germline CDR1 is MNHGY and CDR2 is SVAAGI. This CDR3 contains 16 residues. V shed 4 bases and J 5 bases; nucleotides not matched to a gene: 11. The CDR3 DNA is TGTGCCAGCAGTTCCACCCCCGGGACAGGGGTGGACGAGCAGTACTTC. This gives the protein CASSSTPGTGVDEQYF.

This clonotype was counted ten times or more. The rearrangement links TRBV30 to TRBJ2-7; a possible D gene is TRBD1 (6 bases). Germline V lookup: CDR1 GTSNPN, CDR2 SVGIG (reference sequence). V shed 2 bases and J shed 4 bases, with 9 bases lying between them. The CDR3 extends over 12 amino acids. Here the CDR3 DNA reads TGTGCCTGGAGTACAGGGATATACGAGCAGTACTTC. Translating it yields CAWSTGIYEQYF. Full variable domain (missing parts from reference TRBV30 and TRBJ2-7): SQTIHQWPATLVQPVGSPLSLECTVEGTSNPNLYWYRQAAGRGLQLLFYSVGIGQISSEVPQNLSASRPQDRQFILSSKKLLLSDSGFYLCAWSTGIYEQYFGPGTRLTVT.

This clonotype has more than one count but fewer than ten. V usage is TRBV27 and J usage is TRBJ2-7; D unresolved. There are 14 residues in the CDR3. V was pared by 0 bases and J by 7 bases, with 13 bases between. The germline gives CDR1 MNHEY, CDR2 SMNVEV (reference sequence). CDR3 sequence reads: CASSLSPSGWEQYF. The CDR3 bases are TGTGCCAGCAGTTTATCTCCCTCGGGCTGGGAGCAGTACTTC.

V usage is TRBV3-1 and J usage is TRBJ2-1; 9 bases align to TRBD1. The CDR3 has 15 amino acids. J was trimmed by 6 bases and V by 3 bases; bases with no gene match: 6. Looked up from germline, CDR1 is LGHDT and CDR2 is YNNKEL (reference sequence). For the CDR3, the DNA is TGTGCCAGCAGCCACCGGGACAGGGCCGGCAATGAGCAGTTCTTC. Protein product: CASSHRDRAGNEQFF.

This chain's CDR3 is CASSLETSAWDTQYF. CDR3 DNA: TGTGCCAGCAGCTTGGAAACTAGCGCGTGGGATACGCAGTATTTT. The chain combines TRBV11-2 with TRBJ2-3, with 7 bases identical to TRBD2. CDR1 SGHAT and CDR2 FQNNGV come from the germline V gene. V lost 3 bases and J lost 6; bases outside the gene matches: 9. This CDR3 is 15 amino acids long.

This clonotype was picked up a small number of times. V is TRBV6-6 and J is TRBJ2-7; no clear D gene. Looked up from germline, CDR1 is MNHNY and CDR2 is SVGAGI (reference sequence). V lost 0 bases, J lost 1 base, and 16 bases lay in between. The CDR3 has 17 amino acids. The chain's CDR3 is CASSYSISSGLSYEQYF. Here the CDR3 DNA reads TGTGCCAGCAGTTACTCGATTTCCTCCGGGCTATCCTACGAGCAGTACTTC.

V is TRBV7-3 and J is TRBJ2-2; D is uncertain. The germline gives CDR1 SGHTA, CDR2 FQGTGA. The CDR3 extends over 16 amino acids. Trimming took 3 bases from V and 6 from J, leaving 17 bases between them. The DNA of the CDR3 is TGTGCCAGCAGCTTGTTAGCCTTCCTAGTCGCCGGGGAGCTGTTTTTT. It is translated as CASSLLAFLVAGELFF. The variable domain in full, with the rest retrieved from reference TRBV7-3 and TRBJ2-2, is GAGVSQTPSNKVTEKGKYVELRCDPISGHTALYWYRQSLGQGPEFLIYFQGTGAADDSGLPNDRFFAVRPEGSVSTLKIQRTERGDSAVYLCASSLLAFLVAGELFFGEGSRLTVL.

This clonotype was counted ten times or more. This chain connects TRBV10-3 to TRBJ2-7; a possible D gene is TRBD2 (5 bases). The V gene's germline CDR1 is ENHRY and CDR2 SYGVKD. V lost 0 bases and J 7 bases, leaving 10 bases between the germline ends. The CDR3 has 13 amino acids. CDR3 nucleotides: TGTGCCATCAGTGAGTCCTATACGGGGGAGCAGTACTTC. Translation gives CAISESYTGEQYF.

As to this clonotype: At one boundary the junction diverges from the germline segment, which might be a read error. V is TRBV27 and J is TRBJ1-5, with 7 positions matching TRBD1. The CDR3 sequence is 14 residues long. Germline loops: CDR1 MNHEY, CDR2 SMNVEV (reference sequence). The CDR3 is CASSSTRGDQLQHF. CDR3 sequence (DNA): TGTGCCAGCAGTTCAACCAGGGGGGATCAGCTCCAGCATTTT.

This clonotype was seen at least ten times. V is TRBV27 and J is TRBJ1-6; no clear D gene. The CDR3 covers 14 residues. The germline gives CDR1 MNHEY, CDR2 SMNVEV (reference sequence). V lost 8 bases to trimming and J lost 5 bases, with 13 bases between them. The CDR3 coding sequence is TGTGCCAGCCGACCGTCCAGCCATAATTCACCCCTCCACTTT. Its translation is CASRPSSHNSPLHF.

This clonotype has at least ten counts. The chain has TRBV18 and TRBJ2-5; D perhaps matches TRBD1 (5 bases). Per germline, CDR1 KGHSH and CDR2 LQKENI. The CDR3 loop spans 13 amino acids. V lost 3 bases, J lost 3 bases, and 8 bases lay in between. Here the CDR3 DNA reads TGTGCCAGCTCACCGCCAGGGAAAGAGACCCAGTACTTC. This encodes CASSPPGKETQYF.

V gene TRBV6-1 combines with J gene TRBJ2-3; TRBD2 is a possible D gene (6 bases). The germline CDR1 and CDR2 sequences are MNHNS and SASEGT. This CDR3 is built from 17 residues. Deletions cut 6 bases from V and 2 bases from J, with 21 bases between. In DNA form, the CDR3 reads TGTGCCAGCAGGGAGAGGGGACTTAGCGAGACCACAGATACGCAGTATTTT. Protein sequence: CASRERGLSETTDTQYF.

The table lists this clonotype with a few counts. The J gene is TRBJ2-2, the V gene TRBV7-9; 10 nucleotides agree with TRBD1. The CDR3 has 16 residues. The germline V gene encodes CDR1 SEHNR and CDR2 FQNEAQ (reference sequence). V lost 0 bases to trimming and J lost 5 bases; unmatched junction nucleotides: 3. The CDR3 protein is CASSLADRGQTGELFF. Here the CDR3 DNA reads TGTGCCAGCAGCTTAGCCGACAGGGGGCAAACCGGGGAGCTGTTTTTT.

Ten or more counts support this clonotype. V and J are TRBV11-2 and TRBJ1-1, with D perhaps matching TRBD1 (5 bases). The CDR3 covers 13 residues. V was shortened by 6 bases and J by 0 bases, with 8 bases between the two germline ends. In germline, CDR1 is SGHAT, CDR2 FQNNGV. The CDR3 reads CASRDTMNTEAFF. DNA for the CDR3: TGTGCCAGCAGGGACACAATGAACACTGAAGCTTTCTTT.

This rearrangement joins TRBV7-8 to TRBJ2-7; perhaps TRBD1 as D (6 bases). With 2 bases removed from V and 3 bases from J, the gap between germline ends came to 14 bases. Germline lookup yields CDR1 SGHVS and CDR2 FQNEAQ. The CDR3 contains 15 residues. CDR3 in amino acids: CASSLQQGVYYEQYF. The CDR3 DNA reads TGTGCCAGCAGCTTACAACAGGGCGTGTACTACGAGCAGTACTTC. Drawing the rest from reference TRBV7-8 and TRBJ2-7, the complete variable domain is GAGVSQSPRYKVAKRGQDVALRCDPISGHVSLFWYQQALGQGPEFLTYFQNEAQLDKSGLPSDRFFAERPEGSVSTLKIQRTQQEDSAVYLCASSLQQGVYYEQYFGPGTRLTVT.

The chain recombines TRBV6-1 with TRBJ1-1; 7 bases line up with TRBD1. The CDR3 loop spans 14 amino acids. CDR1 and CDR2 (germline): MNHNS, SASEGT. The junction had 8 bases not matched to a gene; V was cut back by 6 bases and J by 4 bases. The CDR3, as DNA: TGTGCCAGCAGGGAGACAGGGAGTCGCACTGAAGCTTTCTTT. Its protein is CASRETGSRTEAFF.

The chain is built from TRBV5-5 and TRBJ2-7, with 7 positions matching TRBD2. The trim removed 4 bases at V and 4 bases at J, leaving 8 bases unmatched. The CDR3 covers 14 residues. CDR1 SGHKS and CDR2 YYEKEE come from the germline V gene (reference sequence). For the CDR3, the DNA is TGTGCCAGCAGCCCCCGGGACTACGAATACGAGCAGTACTTC. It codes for CASSPRDYEYEQYF.

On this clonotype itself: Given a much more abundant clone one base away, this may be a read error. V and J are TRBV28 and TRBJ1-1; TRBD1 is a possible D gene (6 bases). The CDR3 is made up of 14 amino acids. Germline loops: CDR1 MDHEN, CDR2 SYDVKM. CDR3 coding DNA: TGTGCCGGCAGAGAACAGGGTTTCGGCACTGAAGCTTTCTTT. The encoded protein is CAGREQGFGTEAFF.

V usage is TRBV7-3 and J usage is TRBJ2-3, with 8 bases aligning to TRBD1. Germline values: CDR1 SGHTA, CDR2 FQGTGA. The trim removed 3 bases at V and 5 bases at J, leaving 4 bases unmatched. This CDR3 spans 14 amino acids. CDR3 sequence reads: CASSLTGVLDTQYF. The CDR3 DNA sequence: TGTGCCAGCAGCTTGACAGGGGTTCTAGATACGCAGTATTTT.

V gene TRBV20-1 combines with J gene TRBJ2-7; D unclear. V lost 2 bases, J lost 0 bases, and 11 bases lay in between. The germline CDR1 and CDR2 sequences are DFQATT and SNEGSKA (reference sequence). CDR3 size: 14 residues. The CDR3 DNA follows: TGCAGTGCTAGATTGTCCCAGACCTCCTACGAGCAGTACTTC. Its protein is CSARLSQTSYEQYF.

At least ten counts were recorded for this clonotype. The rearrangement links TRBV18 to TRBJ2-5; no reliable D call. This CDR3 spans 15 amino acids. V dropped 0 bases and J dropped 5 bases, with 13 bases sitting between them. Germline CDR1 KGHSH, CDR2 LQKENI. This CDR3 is CASSPPAGREETQYF. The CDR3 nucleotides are TGTGCCAGCTCACCACCGGCCGGGCGTGAGGAGACCCAGTACTTC. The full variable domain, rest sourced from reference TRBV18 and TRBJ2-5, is NAGVMQNPRHLVRRRGQEARLRCSPMKGHSHVYWYRQLPEEGLKFMVYLQKENIIDESGMPKERFSAEFPKEGPSILRIQQVVRGDSAAYFCASSPPAGREETQYFGPGTRLLVL.

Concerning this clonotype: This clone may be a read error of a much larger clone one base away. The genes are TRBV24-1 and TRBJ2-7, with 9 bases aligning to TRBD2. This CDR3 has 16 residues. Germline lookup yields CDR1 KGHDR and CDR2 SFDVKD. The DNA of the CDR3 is TGTGCCACCAGTGATTCGACTAGCGGACCTCCCTACGATCAGTACTTC. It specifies CATSDSTSGPPYDQYF.